A selection of T cell receptor beta chains follows, all from one sample in a study of blood T cell repertoires in COVID-19. TCRdb's table, derived via immunoSEQ multiplex PCR, lists solely in-frame clones and lacks some. Of roughly 300,000 clones listed, over 75% were seen once; the top ten hold roughly 8%. Sequencing was done on a sample of peripheral blood. The source of these receptors is a woman in her fifties or sixties who had recovered from COVID-19. Both conserved end residues are part of each CDR3. D genes are given only for firm matches. Size values are once, few and many counts, or a class for expanded clones, and some rows have none.

TRBJ2-5,NA,NA,TRBV5-4,CASSPQGIRETQYF,TGTGCCAGCAGCCCACAGGGTATACGTGAGACCCAGTACTTC
TRBJ1-3,NA,TRBD1,TRBV18,CASSDRVSGNTIYF,TGTGCCAGTTCCGACAGGGTTTCTGGAAACACCATATATTTT
TRBJ2-7,NA,TRBD2,TRBV7-7,CASSSGLAENYEQYF,TGTGCTAGCAGCTCGGGACTAGCGGAGAACTACGAGCAGTACTTC
TRBJ1-5,few,NA,TRBV28,CASSLVRQDQPQHF,TGTGCCAGCAGTTTAGTCCGGCAGGATCAGCCCCAGCATTTT
TRBJ2-7,few,NA,TRBV2,CASRTTSGVYEQYF,TGTGCCAGCAGAACGACTAGTGGAGTCTACGAGCAGTACTTC
TRBJ2-7,NA,TRBD2,TRBV4-1,CASSQTQSGSPEQYF,TGCGCCAGCAGCCAAACTCAAAGCGGGAGCCCCGAGCAGTACTTC
TRBJ2-7,NA,TRBD2,TRBV10-3,CAIRAGGLSYEQYF,TGTGCCATCAGGGCGGGGGGCCTCTCCTACGAGCAGTACTTC
TRBJ1-2,NA,NA,TRBV18,CATRPGISVYGYTF,TGTGCCACCCGCCCGGGGATATCAGTCTATGGCTACACCTTC
TRBJ1-3,once,TRBD1,TRBV18,CASSPSPGTGVAGNTIYF,TGTGCCAGCTCACCAAGTCCCGGGACAGGGGTCGCTGGAAACACCATATATTTT
TRBJ2-3,NA,NA,TRBV3-1/TRBV3-2,CASSQSSHTDTQYF,TGTGCCAGCAGCCAATCTAGTCACACAGATACGCAGTATTTT
TRBJ2-1,NA,NA,TRBV30,CAWSSGEYNEQFF,TGTGCCTGGAGTAGCGGAGAATACAATGAGCAGTTCTTC
TRBJ2-1,NA,NA,TRBV4-2,CASSQEGGTYNEQFF,TGTGCCAGCAGCCAAGAAGGGGGAACCTACAATGAGCAGTTCTTC
TRBJ1-2,NA,NA,TRBV7-9,CASSQEAASYGYTF,TGTGCCAGCAGCCAAGAGGCGGCATCGTATGGCTACACCTTC
TRBJ1-2,NA,NA,TRBV2,CASSTTSNYGYTF,TGTGCCAGCAGTACAACCTCTAACTATGGCTACACCTTC
TRBJ1-2,NA,NA,TRBV19,CASSRRRDSYGYTF,TGTGCCAGTAGTAGGCGACGAGACTCCTATGGCTACACCTTC
TRBJ1-6,few,TRBD1,TRBV3-1/TRBV3-2,CASSQGGQASTPLHF,TGTGCCAGCAGCCAAGGGGGACAGGCCTCTACACCCCTCCACTTT
TRBJ1-1,NA,TRBD1,TRBV10-3,CAISINRGDTEAFF,TGTGCCATCAGTATAAACAGGGGTGATACTGAAGCTTTCTTT
TRBJ2-2,NA,TRBD2,TRBV6-5,CASSRLAGDIGELFF,TGTGCCAGCAGTAGACTAGCGGGAGATATCGGGGAGCTGTTTTTT
TRBJ2-7,NA,TRBD2,TRBV7-9,CASSLSGLASYEQYF,TGTGCCAGCAGCTTATCGGGACTAGCCTCCTACGAGCAGTACTTC
TRBJ2-2,NA,TRBD2,TRBV28,CASFTSENTGELFF,TGTGCCAGCTTTACTAGCGAGAACACCGGGGAGCTGTTTTTT
TRBJ2-7,NA,NA,TRBV7-8,CASSLDTGGATYEQYF,TGTGCCAGCAGCTTAGATACAGGGGGGGCCACCTACGAGCAGTACTTC
TRBJ2-7,NA,TRBD2,TRBV12-3/TRBV12-4,CASSPGGREQYF,TGTGCCAGCAGTCCGGGGGGGAGGGAGCAGTACTTC
TRBJ1-4,NA,NA,TRBV28,CASSSYGEYDEKLFF,TGTGCCAGCAGTTCGTACGGGGAATATGATGAAAAACTGTTTTTT
TRBJ2-5,NA,NA,TRBV7-2,CASSLAGLRETQYF,TGTGCCAGCAGCTTAGCGGGACTCCGAGAGACCCAGTACTTC
TRBJ2-1,NA,TRBD1,TRBV28,CASSSTKGQGSYNEQFF,TGTGCCAGCAGTTCCACTAAGGGACAGGGCTCCTACAATGAGCAGTTCTTC
TRBJ1-4,NA,NA,TRBV7-2,CASSLSGPGEKLFF,TGTGCCAGCAGCCTTTCAGGGCCTGGTGAAAAACTGTTTTTT
TRBJ2-2,NA,NA,TRBV12-2,CASRSYRVPLSTGELFF,TGTGCAAGTCGCTCGTACAGGGTTCCCCTTAGCACCGGGGAGCTGTTTTTT
TRBJ1-3,NA,NA,TRBV30,CAWSPQGFTIYF,TGTGCCTGGAGTCCTCAGGGGTTCACCATATATTTT
TRBJ2-7,NA,TRBD2,TRBV6-5,CASSRDYSYEQYF,TGTGCCAGCAGTCGGGACTATTCCTACGAGCAGTACTTC
TRBJ1-5,NA,NA,TRBV24-1,CATSDGGGQPQHF,TGTGCCACCAGTGATGGGGGGGGCCAGCCCCAGCATTTT
TRBJ1-1,NA,TRBD1,TRBV7-9,CASSLDRDRGFFF,TGTGCCAGCAGCTTAGATAGGGACAGGGGATTTTTCTTT
TRBJ1-5,NA,NA,TRBV7-8,CASNPLGQGYSNQPQHF,TGTGCCAGCAACCCCCTCGGGCAGGGATATAGCAATCAGCCCCAGCATTTT
TRBJ2-1,few,NA,TRBV20-1,CSASSWVANNEQFF,TGCAGTGCTAGTTCGTGGGTAGCAAACAATGAGCAGTTCTTC
TRBJ2-1,NA,NA,TRBV23-1,CASSQSTESSYNEQFF,TGCGCCAGCAGTCAATCAACGGAGAGCTCCTACAATGAGCAGTTCTTC
TRBJ2-1,NA,TRBD2,TRBV15,CATSRVPISGRANEQFF,TGTGCCACCAGCAGAGTCCCAATTAGCGGGAGGGCCAATGAGCAGTTCTTC
TRBJ2-1,NA,NA,TRBV10-3,CAISVAGEQFF,TGTGCCATCAGTGTTGCGGGGGAGCAGTTCTTC
TRBJ1-3,NA,TRBD1,TRBV24-1,CATSGGQGQTQKVVGNTIYF,TGTGCCACCAGTGGGGGACAGGGGCAGACTCAGAAAGTCGTTGGAAACACCATATATTTT
TRBJ1-2,NA,NA,TRBV28,CASSLVGGPYGYTF,TGTGCCAGCAGTTTGGTGGGAGGGCCCTATGGCTACACCTTC
TRBJ1-2,NA,TRBD1,TRBV4-2,CASSGRQGSYGYTF,TGTGCCAGCAGCGGACGACAGGGTTCCTATGGCTACACCTTC
TRBJ2-3,NA,NA,TRBV5-6,CASSLEVGRTDTQYF,TGTGCCAGCAGCTTGGAGGTGGGGCGAACAGATACGCAGTATTTT
TRBJ1-2,few,NA,TRBV6-6,CASGGNYGYTF,TGTGCCAGCGGAGGAAACTATGGCTACACCTTC
TRBJ2-3,NA,NA,TRBV9,CASSPRVGVSTDTQYF,TGTGCCAGCAGCCCTCGGGTAGGGGTTAGTACAGATACGCAGTATTTT
TRBJ1-3,NA,TRBD1,TRBV6-6,CASSAGTGGTGNTIYF,TGTGCCAGCAGTGCCGGGACAGGGGGGACTGGAAACACCATATATTTT
TRBJ2-7,NA,NA,TRBV6-2/TRBV6-3,CASSYDGIAAYEQYF,TGTGCCAGCAGTTACGATGGGATAGCGGCCTACGAGCAGTACTTC
TRBJ2-5,NA,TRBD2,TRBV3-1/TRBV3-2,CASSHSKRGRWETQYF,TGTGCCAGCAGCCACTCCAAGCGGGGGAGGTGGGAGACCCAGTACTTC
TRBJ1-2,NA,TRBD1,TRBV6-5,CASSSRDRGLYGYTF,TGTGCCAGCAGTAGCCGGGACAGGGGGCTGTATGGCTACACCTTC
TRBJ2-1,NA,TRBD2,TRBV27,CASSQDIAGTSAYNEQFF,TGTGCCAGCAGCCAGGATATAGCAGGGACTAGCGCATACAATGAGCAGTTCTTC
TRBJ2-1,NA,TRBD2,TRBV9,CASSVDGTSGGAYNEQFF,TGTGCCAGCAGCGTAGATGGGACTAGCGGGGGGGCGTACAATGAGCAGTTCTTC
TRBJ1-4,NA,NA,TRBV6-1,CASSESSTNEKLFF,TGTGCCAGCAGTGAGTCCTCAACTAATGAAAAACTGTTTTTT
TRBJ1-5,NA,TRBD1,TRBV28,CASSFLAGGSQPQHF,TGTGCCAGCAGTTTTCTGGCAGGGGGCTCTCAGCCCCAGCATTTT
TRBJ1-3,NA,NA,TRBV20-1,CSASKGGGENGNTIYF,TGCAGTGCTAGTAAAGGGGGGGGCGAAAACGGAAACACCATATATTTT